Below are 3 T cell receptor beta chains sequenced from a single sample in a study of blood T cell repertoires in COVID-19. Produced via immunoSEQ multiplex PCR; TCRdb's table is partial and in-frame only. The sample has approximately 390,000 clones, 70% to 90% seen once. The specimen was PBMCs or T cells enriched from blood (not recorded which). The receptors were gathered from a woman aged 40-49 years with acute COVID-19.

This chain connects TRBV4-2 to TRBJ2-4; D perhaps matches TRBD2 (6 bases). The CDR3 is 20 residues long. The V end lost 4 bases, the J end lost 0 bases, and 25 bases lay between the germline ends. Germline V gives CDR1 LGHNA, CDR2 YNFKEQ. In DNA form, the CDR3 reads TGTGCCAGCAGCCTCATGTTCGTGTCTAGCGTGGGTACAGCCAAAAACATTCAGTACTTC. Protein product: CASSLMFVSSVGTAKNIQYF.

CDR3 nucleotides: TGTGCCAGCAGCTTGGGACAGGGGAACTATGGCTACACCTTC. Translating gives CASSLGQGNYGYTF. V and J are TRBV5-6 and TRBJ1-2; 8 nucleotides agree with TRBD1. CDR1 and CDR2 (germline): SGHDT, YYEEEE. This CDR3 spans 14 amino acids. Unmatched junction bases numbered 0, after V lost 0 bases and J lost 2 bases.

The rearrangement uses TRBV7-2 and TRBJ2-7; the match to TRBD1 covers 8 bases. CDR3 length equals 14 residues. Germline CDR1 SGHTA, CDR2 FQGNSA. J gave up 1 base and V 5 bases, and 4 bases lay outside the gene matches. CDR3 bases: TGTGCCAGCAGCCAGGACAGGGTATCCTACGAGCAGTACTTC. The encoded protein is CASSQDRVSYEQYF.